Described below is a single TCR beta chain sequence and its context. Its antigen is unidentified. The sample is drawn from a study of T cells in localized non-small cell lung cancer. Here immunoSEQ multiplex PCR was the method, and the copy in TCRdb shows in-frame clones only, minus some. The sample lists more than 20,000 clones, 88% occurring once. General study findings and limits: Uninvolved adjacent lung showed the highest T cell clonality, exceeding tumor.

This sequence originates from a man aged 40 to 70 with stage II lung adenocarcinoma. This specimen was PBMCs, taken before any cancer treatment.

Here the CDR3 reads CASSPNPAGTGGYEQYF. The CDR3, as DNA: TGTGCCAGCAGTCCTAACCCCGCCGGGACAGGGGGCTACGAGCAGTACTTC. The chain links TRBV27 to TRBJ2-7, with 11 bases aligning to TRBD1. Trimming cost V 5 bases and J 3 bases; bases outside gene matches: 12. From germline, CDR1 is MNHEY and CDR2 SMNVEV (reference sequence). The CDR3 spans 17 residues.